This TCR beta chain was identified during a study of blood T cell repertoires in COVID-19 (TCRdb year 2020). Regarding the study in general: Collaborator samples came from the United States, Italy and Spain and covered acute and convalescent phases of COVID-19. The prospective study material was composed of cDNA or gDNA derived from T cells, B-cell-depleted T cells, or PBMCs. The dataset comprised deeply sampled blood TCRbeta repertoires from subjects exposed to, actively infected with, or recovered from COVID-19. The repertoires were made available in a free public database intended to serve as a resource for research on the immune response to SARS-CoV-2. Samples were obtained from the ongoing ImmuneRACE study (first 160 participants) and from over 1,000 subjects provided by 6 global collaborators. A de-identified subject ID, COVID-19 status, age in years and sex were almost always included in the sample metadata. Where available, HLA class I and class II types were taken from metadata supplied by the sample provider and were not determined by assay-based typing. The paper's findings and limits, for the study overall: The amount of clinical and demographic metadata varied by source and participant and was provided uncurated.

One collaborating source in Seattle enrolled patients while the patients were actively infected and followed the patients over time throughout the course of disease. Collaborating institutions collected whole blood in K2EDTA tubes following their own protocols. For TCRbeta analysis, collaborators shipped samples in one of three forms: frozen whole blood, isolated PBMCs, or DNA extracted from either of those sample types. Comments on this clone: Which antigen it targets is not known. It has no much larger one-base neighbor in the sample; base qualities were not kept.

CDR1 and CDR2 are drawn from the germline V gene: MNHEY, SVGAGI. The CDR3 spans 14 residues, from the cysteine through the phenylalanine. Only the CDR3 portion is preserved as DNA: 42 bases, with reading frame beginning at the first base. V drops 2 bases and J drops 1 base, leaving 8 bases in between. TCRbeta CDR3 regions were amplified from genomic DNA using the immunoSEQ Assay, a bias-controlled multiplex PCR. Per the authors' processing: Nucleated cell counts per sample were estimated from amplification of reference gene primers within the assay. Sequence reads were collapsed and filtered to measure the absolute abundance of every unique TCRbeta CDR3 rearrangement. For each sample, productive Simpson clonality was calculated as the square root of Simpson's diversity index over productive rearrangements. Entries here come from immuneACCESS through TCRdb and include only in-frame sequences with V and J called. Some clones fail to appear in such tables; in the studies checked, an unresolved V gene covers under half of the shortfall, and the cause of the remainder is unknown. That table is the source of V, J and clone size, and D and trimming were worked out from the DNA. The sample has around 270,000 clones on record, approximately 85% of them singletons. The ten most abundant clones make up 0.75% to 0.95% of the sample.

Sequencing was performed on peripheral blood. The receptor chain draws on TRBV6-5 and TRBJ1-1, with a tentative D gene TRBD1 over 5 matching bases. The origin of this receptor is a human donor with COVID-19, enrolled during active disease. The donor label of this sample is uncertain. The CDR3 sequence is CASSYDSQNTEAFF. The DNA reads TGTGCCAGCAGTTACGACAGCCAGAACACTGAAGCTTTCTTT.